This T cell receptor (beta chain) was retrieved from a study of T-cell memory formation after mild COVID-19. Points from the study as a whole: Mostly located in CM and EM were contracting CD4+ clones, with contracting CD8+ clones located in EMRA.

In TCRdb, the 5' RACE reads were re-called with MiXCR into one record per CDR3 protein. The data contain fewer than 250,000 distinct CDR3 sequences, about 27% of them singletons. This clonotype has just a few counts. What it recognizes is unknown. The CDR3 contains 15 residues. CDR1 and CDR2 (germline): MGHDK, SYGVNS. Unmatched junction bases numbered 7, after V lost 4 bases and J lost 5 bases. The specimen was PBMCs or a T cell subset sorted from them (not recorded which). This TCR derives from an adult woman who had mild COVID-19 (a few samples of this study predate the infection). Cell type and time point are not known. V and J are TRBV25-1 and TRBJ1-2, with 10 bases matching TRBD1. CDR3: CASSVPGTGAYGYTF. In nucleotides, the CDR3 is TGTGCCAGCAGTGTTCCCGGGACAGGGGCGTATGGCTACACCTTC.